This passage covers 8 T cell receptor beta chains from one sample sequenced in a study of T cell responses to AZD1222 COVID-19 vaccine. Some clones are missing from TCRdb's copy, which holds only in-frame ones; the method was immunoSEQ multiplex PCR. Found here are fewer than 70,000 clones, roughly 80% of them singletons; the top ten hold about 14%. The sequenced sample was peripheral blood, obtained 28 days after the second AZD1222 dose. These receptor sequences come from an adult who received the AZD1222 COVID-19 vaccine.

The chain employs TRBV7-2 and TRBJ1-1; D gene unclear. The V end was cut by 2 bases, the J end by 10 bases, with 14 bases between. Germline lookup yields CDR1 SGHTA and CDR2 FQGNSA. CDR3 length equals 13 residues. In nucleotides, the CDR3 is TGTGCCAGCAGCTTAACGAGGGCCTGGGGAGCTTTCTTT. Its translation: CASSLTRAWGAFF.

This chain joins TRBV5-1 and TRBJ1-1, with D possibly being TRBD1 (5 bases). Germline assignment: CDR1 SGHRS and CDR2 YFSETQ. The ends were cut back, 3 bases at V and 5 bases at J, with 11 bases in the middle. CDR3 size: 13 residues. The CDR3 sequence: CASSSAGTTEAFF. CDR3 nucleotides: TGCGCCAGCAGCTCGGCAGGGACGACTGAAGCTTTCTTT.

The chain employs TRBV30 and TRBJ1-1, with unresolved D. The germline V gene has CDR1 GTSNPN and CDR2 SVGIG (reference sequence). CDR3 length: 15 amino acids. The V end lost 0 bases, the J end lost 4 bases, and 15 bases lay between the germline ends. The CDR3 DNA follows: TGTGCCTGGAGTGTATTCGGTTCTTTAGTCACTGAAGCTTTCTTT. Amino acid sequence: CAWSVFGSLVTEAFF. Full variable domain (missing parts from reference TRBV30 and TRBJ1-1): SQTIHQWPATLVQPVGSPLSLECTVEGTSNPNLYWYRQAAGRGLQLLFYSVGIGQISSEVPQNLSASRPQDRQFILSSKKLLLSDSGFYLCAWSVFGSLVTEAFFGQGTRLTVV.

V usage is TRBV5-1 and J usage is TRBJ2-5; TRBD1 agrees at 7 bases. The V gene end was trimmed by 4 bases and the J gene end by 5 bases; junction bases not matched to a gene: 14. This CDR3 spans 16 amino acids. CDR1 is SGHRS, CDR2 YFSETQ, per germline. CDR3 amino acids: CASSPNKQGSVETQYF. The CDR3 coding sequence is TGCGCCAGCAGCCCCAACAAACAGGGGAGCGTCGAGACCCAGTACTTC.

J is TRBJ2-7 and V is TRBV6-5, with a weak D call TRBD1 (6 bases). The V end was cut by 6 bases, the J end by 3 bases, with 15 bases between. CDR1 is MNHEY, CDR2 SVGAGI, per germline. The CDR3 runs to 14 residues. CDR3 sequence (DNA): TGTGCCAGCAGCCTCCGGGACACATACTACGAGCAGTACTTC. It translates to CASSLRDTYYEQYF.

This chain joins TRBV5-6 and TRBJ1-1, with a possible D match to TRBD1 (5 bases). Trimming took off 7 bases at V and 0 bases at J, with 19 bases between the two ends. Germline values: CDR1 SGHDT, CDR2 YYEEEE. The CDR3 spans 16 residues. CDR3 loop: CASAPAGGWMNTEAFF. CDR3 DNA sequence: TGTGCCAGCGCCCCGGCCGGGGGGTGGATGAACACTGAAGCTTTCTTT.

V gene TRBV11-2 combines with J gene TRBJ1-6; possible D gene TRBD1, 5 bases. In germline, CDR1 is SGHAT, CDR2 FQNNGV. There are 15 residues in the CDR3. With 0 bases removed from V and 7 bases from J, the gap between germline ends came to 10 bases. CDR3 DNA: TGTGCCAGCAGCTTAGAATCAGGGATGAATTCACCCCTCCACTTT. Translation gives CASSLESGMNSPLHF.

This clone has only a few counts. The rearrangement links TRBV5-1 to TRBJ2-1; perhaps TRBD1 as D (6 bases). V was trimmed by 5 bases and J by 0 bases, leaving 15 bases between them. Germline CDR1 SGHRS, CDR2 YFSETQ. The CDR3 runs 16 residues. CDR3 DNA sequence: TGCGCCAGCAGGCCAGGGGCCGAGAGCTCCTACAATGAGCAGTTCTTC. This codes for CASRPGAESSYNEQFF.